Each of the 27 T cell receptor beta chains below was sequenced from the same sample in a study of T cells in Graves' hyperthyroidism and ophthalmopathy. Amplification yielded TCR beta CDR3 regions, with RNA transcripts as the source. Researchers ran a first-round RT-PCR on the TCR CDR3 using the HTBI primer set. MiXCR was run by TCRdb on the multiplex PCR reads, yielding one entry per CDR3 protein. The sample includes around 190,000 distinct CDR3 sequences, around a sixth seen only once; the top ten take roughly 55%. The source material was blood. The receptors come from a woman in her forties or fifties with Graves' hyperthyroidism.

The CDR3 region has the DNA TGTGCCATCACCGAGGACAGGGGAACCTACGAGCAGTACTTC. Encoded protein: CAITEDRGTYEQYF. The rearrangement uses TRBV10-3 and TRBJ2-7; 9 nucleotides line up with TRBD1. V shed 7 bases, J shed 2 bases, and the junction held 6 bases outside the gene matches. The CDR3 loop spans 14 amino acids. Germline V gene data show CDR1 as ENHRY and CDR2 as SYGVKD.

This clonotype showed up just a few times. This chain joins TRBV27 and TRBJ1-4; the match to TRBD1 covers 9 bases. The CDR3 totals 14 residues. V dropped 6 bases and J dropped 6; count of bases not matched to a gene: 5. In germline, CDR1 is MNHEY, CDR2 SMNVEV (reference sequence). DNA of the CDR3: TGTGCCAGCAGCGGGGGACAGGGTTATGAAAAACTGTTTTTT. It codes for CASSGGQGYEKLFF.

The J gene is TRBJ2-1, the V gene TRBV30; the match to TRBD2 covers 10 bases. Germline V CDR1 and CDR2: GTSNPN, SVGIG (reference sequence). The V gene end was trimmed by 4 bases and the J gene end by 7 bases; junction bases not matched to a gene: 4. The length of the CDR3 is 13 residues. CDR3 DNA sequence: TGTGCCTGGAAGGGACTAGCGAGGAATGAGCAGTTCTTC. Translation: CAWKGLARNEQFF. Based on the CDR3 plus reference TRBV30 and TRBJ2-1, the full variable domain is SQTIHQWPATLVQPVGSPLSLECTVEGTSNPNLYWYRQAAGRGLQLLFYSVGIGQISSEVPQNLSASRPQDRQFILSSKKLLLSDSGFYLCAWKGLARNEQFFGPGTRLTVL.

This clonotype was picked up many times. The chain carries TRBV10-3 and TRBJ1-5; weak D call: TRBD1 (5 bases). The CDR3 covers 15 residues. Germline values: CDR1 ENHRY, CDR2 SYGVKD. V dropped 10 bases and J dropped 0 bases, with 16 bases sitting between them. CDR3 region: CATSATADSNQPQHF. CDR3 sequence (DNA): TGTGCCACCAGCGCGACAGCGGATAGCAATCAGCCCCAGCATTTT.

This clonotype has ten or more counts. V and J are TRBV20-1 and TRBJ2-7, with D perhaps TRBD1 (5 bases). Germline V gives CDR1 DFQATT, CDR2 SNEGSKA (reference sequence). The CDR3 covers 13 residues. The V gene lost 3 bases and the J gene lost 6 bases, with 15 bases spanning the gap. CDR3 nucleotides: TGCAGTGCTAGGATAAATCTAAGGGGCGAGCAGTACTTC. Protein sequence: CSARINLRGEQYF.

Here the CDR3 DNA reads TGTGCCAGCAGTCCGACAGGGGTCTATGGCTACACCTTC. This codes for CASSPTGVYGYTF. This chain links TRBV6-1 with TRBJ1-2; 8 bases map to TRBD1. The germline V gene has CDR1 MNHNS and CDR2 SASEGT. After removal of 5 bases from V and 4 bases from J, the junction contained 3 bases not matched to a gene. This CDR3 comprises 13 residues.

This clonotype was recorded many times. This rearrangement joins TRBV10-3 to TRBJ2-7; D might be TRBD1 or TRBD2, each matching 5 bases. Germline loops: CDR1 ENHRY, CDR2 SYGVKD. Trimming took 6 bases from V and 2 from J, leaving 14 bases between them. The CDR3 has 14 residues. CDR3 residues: CAISRDRKAYEQYF. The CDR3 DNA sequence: TGTGCCATCAGCCGGGACCGAAAGGCCTACGAGCAGTACTTC.

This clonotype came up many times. The CDR3 spells CASSAPREGEQFF. The CDR3, as DNA: TGTGCCAGCAGTGCGCCCCGGGAGGGTGAGCAGTTCTTC. The V and J genes are TRBV2 and TRBJ2-1, with TRBD2 matching over 8 bases. V shed 4 bases and J 9 bases; nucleotides not matched to a gene: 5. The germline V gene has CDR1 SNHLY and CDR2 FYNNEI. This CDR3 has 13 amino acids. Using reference TRBV2 and TRBJ2-1 for the parts outside the CDR3, the full variable domain is EPEVTQTPSHQVTQMGQEVILRCVPISNHLYFYWYRQILGQKVEFLVSFYNNEISEKSEIFDDQFSVERPDGSNFTLKIRSTKLEDSAMYFCASSAPREGEQFFGPGTRLTVL.

The DNA of the CDR3 is TGCGCCGCAGGGGGCCGAAGCTCCTACAATGAGCAGTTCTTC. Its protein product is CAAGGRSSYNEQFF. J is TRBJ2-1 and V is TRBV4-1; the match to TRBD1 covers 8 bases. The junction had 6 bases not matched to a gene; V was cut back by 11 bases and J by 0 bases. The CDR3 sequence is 14 residues long. CDR1 is MGHRA, CDR2 YSYEKL, per germline.

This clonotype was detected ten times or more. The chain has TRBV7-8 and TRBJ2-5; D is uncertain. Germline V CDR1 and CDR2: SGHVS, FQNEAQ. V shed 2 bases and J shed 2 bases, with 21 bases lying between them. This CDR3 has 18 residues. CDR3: CASSLNLLGISPQETQYF. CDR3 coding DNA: TGTGCCAGCAGCTTAAATCTATTAGGGATATCCCCTCAAGAGACCCAGTACTTC.

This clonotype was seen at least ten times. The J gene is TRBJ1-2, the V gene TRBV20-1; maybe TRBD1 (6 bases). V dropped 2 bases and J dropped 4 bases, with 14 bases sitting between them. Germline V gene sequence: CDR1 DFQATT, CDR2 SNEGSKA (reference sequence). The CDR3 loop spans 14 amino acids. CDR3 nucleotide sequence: TGCAGTGCTAGATCCCGGACAGACTTCTATGGCTACACCTTC. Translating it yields CSARSRTDFYGYTF.

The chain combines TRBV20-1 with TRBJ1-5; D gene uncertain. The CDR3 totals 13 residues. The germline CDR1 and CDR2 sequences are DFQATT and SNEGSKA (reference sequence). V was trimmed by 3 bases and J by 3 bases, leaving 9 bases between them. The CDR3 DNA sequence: TGCAGTGCTAGTGCTGGGAACAATCAGCCCCAGCATTTT. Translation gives CSASAGNNQPQHF.

CDR3: CSGGGTSELYEQYF. The CDR3 DNA reads as TGCAGCGGGGGGGGGACTAGCGAGTTGTACGAGCAGTACTTC. V gene TRBV29-1 combines with J gene TRBJ2-7, with TRBD2 identical over 10 bases. Germline V gives CDR1 SQVTM, CDR2 ANQGSEA. With V trimmed by 7 bases and J by 4 bases, 10 bases remained unmatched. The CDR3 is 14 residues long.

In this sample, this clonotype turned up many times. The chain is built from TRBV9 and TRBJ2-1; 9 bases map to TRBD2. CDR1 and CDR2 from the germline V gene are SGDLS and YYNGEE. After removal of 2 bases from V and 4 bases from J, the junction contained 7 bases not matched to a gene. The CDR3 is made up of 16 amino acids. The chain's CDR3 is CASSVNSGSSYNEQFF. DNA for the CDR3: TGTGCCAGCAGCGTCAATAGCGGGAGTTCGTACAATGAGCAGTTCTTC.

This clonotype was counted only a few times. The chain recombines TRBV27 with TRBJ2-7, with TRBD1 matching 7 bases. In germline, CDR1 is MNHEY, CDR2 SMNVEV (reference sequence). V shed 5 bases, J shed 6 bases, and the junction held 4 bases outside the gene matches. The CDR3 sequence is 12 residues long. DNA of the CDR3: TGTGCCAGCAGTACGACAGGGTTCGAGCAGTACTTC. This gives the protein CASSTTGFEQYF.

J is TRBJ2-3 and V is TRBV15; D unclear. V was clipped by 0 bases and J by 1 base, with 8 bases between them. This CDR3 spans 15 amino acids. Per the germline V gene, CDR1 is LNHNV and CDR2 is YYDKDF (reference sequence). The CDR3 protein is CATSRDTRGTDTQYF. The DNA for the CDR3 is TGTGCCACCAGCAGAGATACGCGAGGCACAGATACGCAGTATTTT.

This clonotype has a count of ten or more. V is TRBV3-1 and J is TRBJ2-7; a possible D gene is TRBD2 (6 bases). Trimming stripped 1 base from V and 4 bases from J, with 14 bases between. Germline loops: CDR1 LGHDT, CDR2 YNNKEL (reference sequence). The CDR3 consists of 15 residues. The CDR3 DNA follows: TGTGCCAGCAGCCAAGCAGCGGGTGGGCTGTACGAGCAGTACTTC. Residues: CASSQAAGGLYEQYF.

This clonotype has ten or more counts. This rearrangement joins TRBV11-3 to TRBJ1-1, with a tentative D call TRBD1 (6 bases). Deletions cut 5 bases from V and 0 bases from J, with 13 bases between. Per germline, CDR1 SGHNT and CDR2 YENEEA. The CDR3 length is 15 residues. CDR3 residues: CASSPQGLMNTEAFF. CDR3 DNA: TGTGCCAGCAGCCCACAGGGTTTGATGAACACTGAAGCTTTCTTT.

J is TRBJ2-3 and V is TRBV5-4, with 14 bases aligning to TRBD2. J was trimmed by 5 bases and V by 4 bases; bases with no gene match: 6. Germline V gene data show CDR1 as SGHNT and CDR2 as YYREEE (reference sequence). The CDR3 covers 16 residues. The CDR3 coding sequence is TGTGCCAGCAGCCACCGACTAGCGGGAGGGCAAGATACGCAGTATTTT. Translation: CASSHRLAGGQDTQYF.

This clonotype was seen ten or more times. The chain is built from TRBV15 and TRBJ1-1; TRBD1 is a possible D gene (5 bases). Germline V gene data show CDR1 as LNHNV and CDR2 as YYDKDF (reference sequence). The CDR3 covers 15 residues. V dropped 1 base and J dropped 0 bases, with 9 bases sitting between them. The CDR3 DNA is TGTGCCACCAGCAGAGTCAGGGAAGTGAACACTGAAGCTTTCTTT. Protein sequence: CATSRVREVNTEAFF.

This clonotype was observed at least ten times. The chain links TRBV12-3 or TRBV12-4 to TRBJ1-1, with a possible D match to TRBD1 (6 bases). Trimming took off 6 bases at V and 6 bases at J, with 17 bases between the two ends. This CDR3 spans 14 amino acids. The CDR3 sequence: CASRTGGRGPEAFF. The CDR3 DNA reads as TGTGCCAGCAGAACCGGGGGCCGGGGGCCTGAAGCTTTCTTT.

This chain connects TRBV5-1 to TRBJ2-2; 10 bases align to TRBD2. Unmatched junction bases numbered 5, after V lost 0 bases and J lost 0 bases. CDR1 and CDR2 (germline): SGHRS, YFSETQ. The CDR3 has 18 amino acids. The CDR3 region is CASSLVPSGSANTGELFF. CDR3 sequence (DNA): TGCGCCAGCAGCTTGGTACCTAGCGGGAGCGCGAACACCGGGGAGCTGTTTTTT.

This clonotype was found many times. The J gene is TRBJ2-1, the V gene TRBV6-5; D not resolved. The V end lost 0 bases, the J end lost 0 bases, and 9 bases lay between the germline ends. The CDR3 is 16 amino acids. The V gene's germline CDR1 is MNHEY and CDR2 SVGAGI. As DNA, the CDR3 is TGTGCCAGCAGTTACTCTGGCCGTTCCTCCTACAATGAGCAGTTCTTC. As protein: CASSYSGRSSYNEQFF.

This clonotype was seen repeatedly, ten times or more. The CDR3 sequence: CAWSVPSGRSAGDEQFF. DNA of the CDR3: TGTGCCTGGAGTGTACCCTCGGGCAGGTCGGCGGGTGATGAGCAGTTCTTC. The genes are TRBV30 and TRBJ2-1, with D perhaps TRBD2 (5 bases). CDR3 length equals 17 residues. CDR1 is GTSNPN and CDR2 is SVGIG in the germline V gene (reference sequence). Trimming removed 0 bases at V and 8 bases at J, with 23 bases between.

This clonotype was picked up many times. The CDR3 region has the DNA TGCAGTGCTCGACCGGGACAGGCTAACACTGAAGCTTTCTTT. Translation gives CSARPGQANTEAFF. The chain couples TRBV20-1 to TRBJ1-1; TRBD1 matches at 8 bases. CDR1 is DFQATT, CDR2 SNEGSKA, per germline (reference sequence). Trimming at V came to 5 bases and at J to 2 bases, leaving 7 bases not matched to a gene. The CDR3 has 14 amino acids.

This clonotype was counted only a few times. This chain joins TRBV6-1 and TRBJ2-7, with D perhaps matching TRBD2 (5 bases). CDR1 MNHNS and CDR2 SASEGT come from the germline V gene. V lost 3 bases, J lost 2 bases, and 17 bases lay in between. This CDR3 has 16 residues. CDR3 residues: CASSEGAPLGTYEQYF. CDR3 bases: TGTGCCAGCAGTGAGGGAGCGCCCCTGGGGACCTACGAGCAGTACTTC.

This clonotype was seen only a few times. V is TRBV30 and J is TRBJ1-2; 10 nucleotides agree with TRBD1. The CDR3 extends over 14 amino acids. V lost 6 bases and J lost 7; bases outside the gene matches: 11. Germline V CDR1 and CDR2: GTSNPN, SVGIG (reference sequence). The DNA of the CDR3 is TGTGCCTGCCCCCGGACAGGGGGGAAGGGTGGCTACACCTTC. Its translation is CACPRTGGKGGYTF. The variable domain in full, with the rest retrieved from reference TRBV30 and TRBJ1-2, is SQTIHQWPATLVQPVGSPLSLECTVEGTSNPNLYWYRQAAGRGLQLLFYSVGIGQISSEVPQNLSASRPQDRQFILSSKKLLLSDSGFYLCACPRTGGKGGYTFGSGTRLTVV.